This T cell receptor beta chain was sequenced for a study of blood T cell repertoires in COVID-19. Overall study: Acute and convalescent COVID-19 specimens originated in the United States, Italy and Spain. T cells, B-cell-depleted T cells, or PBMCs supplied cDNA or gDNA.

The cohort comprised adults aged roughly 18 to 95 years residing in under 30 US areas. Before being deemed recovered, Cohort 3 donors had two negative PCRs, clearance, or symptom resolution. Clones were sequenced by immunoSEQ multiplex PCR, and TCRdb holds only the in-frame ones, with some missing. This sample carries around 370,000 clones, approximately 90% of them seen once, and the ten largest clones take more than 0.95%. The CDR3 is 14 residues long. Per the germline V gene, CDR1 is LNHDA and CDR2 is SQIVND (reference sequence). The V end lost 3 bases, the J end lost 4 bases, and 13 bases lay between the germline ends.

This TCR was recovered from a young woman who had recovered from COVID-19. This chain connects TRBV19 to TRBJ2-7, with D tentatively TRBD1 (5 bases). Sequencing was carried out using PBMCs or T cells enriched from blood (not recorded which). The CDR3: CASSIPGHPYEQYF. The CDR3 DNA reads as TGTGCCAGTAGTATTCCCGGACACCCATACGAGCAGTACTTC.